The 17 T cell receptor beta chains below were found in one sample sequenced in a study of Ad26.COV2.S vaccination and SARS-CoV-2 variants. The data were produced by immunoSEQ multiplex PCR, yet TCRdb's version contains in-frame clones alone and is incomplete. Of hundreds of thousands of clones in the sample, approximately 86% are singletons; the top ten hold about 11%. Stated treatment: around 19 received Ad26.COV2.S at low or high dose, single or two shots; about 5 received placebo; per-sample allocation not given. Sampling happened 63 days after the first vaccine or placebo injection. The sample here was peripheral blood, taken in a trial of Ad26.COV2.S vaccine versus placebo. Receptor source: a person aged 18-65 years who received the Ad26.COV2.S COVID-19 vaccine or a placebo.

This clone was seen a single time. The chain combines TRBV11-2 with TRBJ2-1, with TRBD1 matching over 12 bases. This CDR3 has 15 amino acids. V dropped 5 bases and J dropped 10; count of bases not matched to a gene: 9. From germline, CDR1 is SGHAT and CDR2 FQNNGV. CDR3 sequence (DNA): TGTGCCAGCAGCCCGGGGACAGGGGGCGCCCCCGAGCAGTTCTTC. This gives the protein CASSPGTGGAPEQFF.

On this clone: At one end the junction does not follow the germline gene, possibly because of a read error. This chain links TRBV30 with TRBJ2-2, with 11 positions matching TRBD1. This CDR3 is built from 14 residues. Germline lookup yields CDR1 GTSNPN and CDR2 SVGIG (reference sequence). The CDR3 bases are TGTGCCCGGAGGGACAGGGGGGGCACCGGGGAGCTGTTTTTT. This codes for CARRDRGGTGELFF.

This clone was picked up one time. V and J are TRBV28 and TRBJ1-5; D call uncertain. Germline CDR1 is MDHEN and CDR2 is SYDVKM. This CDR3 is 12 amino acids long. V was clipped by 8 bases and J by 1 base, with 6 bases between them. CDR3 region: CASGRSNQPQHF. CDR3 bases: TGTGCCAGCGGTAGAAGCAATCAGCCCCAGCATTTT.

V is TRBV20-1 and J is TRBJ1-1, with D hard to call. CDR3 size: 12 residues. V was clipped by 3 bases and J by 4 bases, with 9 bases between them. In germline, CDR1 is DFQATT, CDR2 SNEGSKA (reference sequence). CDR3 in DNA: TGCAGTGCTAGTTTGGCAGGCACTGAAGCTTTCTTT. It codes for CSASLAGTEAFF.

Notes on this clone: A much larger clone differs by one base, so this may be a read error. The chain employs TRBV4-1 and TRBJ1-2, with 7 bases aligning to TRBD1. Trimming cost V 4 bases and J 4 bases; bases outside gene matches: 0. This CDR3 has 12 amino acids. Looked up from germline, CDR1 is MGHRA and CDR2 is YSYEKL. The DNA for the CDR3 is TGCGCCAGCAGCCCAGGGGGCTATGGCTACACCTTC. Translated: CASSPGGYGYTF.

In this sample, this clone turned up a few times. The chain uses TRBV15 and TRBJ1-5, with D maybe TRBD1 (5 bases). The CDR3 extends over 14 amino acids. Germline lookup yields CDR1 LNHNV and CDR2 YYDKDF (reference sequence). Trimming removed 3 bases at V and 7 bases at J, with 13 bases between. As DNA, the CDR3 is TGTGCCACCAGCAGGGAGGGGTCGGGACAGCCCCAGCATTTT. This sequence encodes CATSREGSGQPQHF.

The chain couples TRBV19 to TRBJ1-3; D is uncertain. The CDR3 length is 17 residues. The V gene lost 0 bases and the J gene lost 3 bases, with 15 bases spanning the gap. The germline V gene has CDR1 LNHDA and CDR2 SQIVND (reference sequence). CDR3 residues: CASSIDLTGTDGNTIYF. The CDR3, as DNA: TGTGCCAGTAGTATAGATTTGACGGGAACGGATGGAAACACCATATATTTT.

The chain links TRBV6-5 to TRBJ1-1; possibly TRBD1 for D (5 bases). This CDR3 is built from 14 residues. Per germline, CDR1 MNHEY and CDR2 SVGAGI. Trimming left V 8 bases short and J 1 base short, with 14 bases between. CDR3 sequence reads: CASAGRTPNTEAFF. CDR3 nucleotide sequence: TGTGCCAGCGCGGGGCGGACTCCGAACACTGAAGCTTTCTTT.

The J gene is TRBJ2-2, the V gene TRBV9, with no clear D. Per germline, CDR1 SGDLS and CDR2 YYNGEE. Trimming took off 2 bases at V and 2 bases at J, with 7 bases between the two ends. The CDR3 length is 14 residues. The CDR3 sequence is CASSVGINTGELFF. CDR3 nucleotide sequence: TGTGCCAGCAGCGTGGGGATTAACACCGGGGAGCTGTTTTTT.

The chain carries TRBV4-3 and TRBJ2-6; D unclear. The ends were cut back, 0 bases at V and 0 bases at J, with 6 bases in the middle. The germline V gene encodes CDR1 LGHNA and CDR2 YSLEER. CDR3 size: 16 residues. The CDR3: CASSQDLSSGANVLTF. The DNA for the CDR3 is TGCGCCAGCAGCCAAGATCTCAGCTCTGGGGCCAACGTCCTGACTTTC.

This chain links TRBV6-5 with TRBJ2-3, with TRBD1 matching over 7 bases. Germline CDR1 is MNHEY and CDR2 is SVGAGI. V dropped 7 bases and J dropped 4; count of bases not matched to a gene: 11. The CDR3 sequence is 15 residues long. CDR3 sequence: CASNLVQGLADTQYF. In DNA, the CDR3 is TGTGCCAGCAACTTAGTACAGGGGTTAGCAGATACGCAGTATTTT.

CDR3 protein: CASSWEGPLSYEQYF. CDR3 coding DNA: TGTGCCAGCAGTTGGGAGGGGCCTCTCTCCTACGAGCAGTACTTC. The V gene is TRBV6-6, the J gene TRBJ2-7; 7 positions agree with TRBD2. In germline, CDR1 is MNHNY, CDR2 SVGAGI (reference sequence). The trim removed 4 bases at V and 0 bases at J, leaving 6 bases unmatched. The CDR3 is 15 residues long.

This clone has only one observation. V gene TRBV28 combines with J gene TRBJ2-7, with D unresolved. The CDR3 covers 13 residues. CDR1 and CDR2 (germline): MDHEN, SYDVKM. Trimming took off 7 bases at V and 2 bases at J, with 12 bases between the two ends. The CDR3 DNA reads as TGTGCCAGCAAGGTCCAGTTAGCCTACGAGCAGTACTTC. Residues: CASKVQLAYEQYF.

The rearrangement uses TRBV6-2 or TRBV6-3 and TRBJ2-3; 12 bases are shared with TRBD2. This CDR3 has 16 residues. The V segment lost 5 bases and the J segment 6 bases; nucleotides outside the gene matches: 9. The germline V gene has CDR1 MNHEY and CDR2 SVGEGT. CDR3 sequence reads: CASSPRLAGAGDTQYF. The CDR3 DNA reads as TGTGCCAGCAGTCCCCGACTAGCGGGGGCGGGGGATACGCAGTATTTT.

In DNA form, the CDR3 reads TGTGCCAGCAGCCCGGACTGGTACGAGCAGTACTTC. Its protein is CASSPDWYEQYF. The J gene is TRBJ2-7, the V gene TRBV28, with a weak D call TRBD2 (5 bases). Germline lookup yields CDR1 MDHEN and CDR2 SYDVKM. With 6 bases removed from V and 4 bases from J, the gap between germline ends came to 10 bases. The CDR3 is made up of 12 amino acids.

The CDR3 loop reads CASSQWAPGTSGYNEQFF. The CDR3 DNA reads as TGTGCCAGCTCTCAATGGGCCCCCGGGACTAGCGGCTACAATGAGCAGTTCTTC. The chain carries TRBV2 and TRBJ2-1, with 11 bases that match TRBD2. V gave up 8 bases and J gave up 3 bases; unmatched junction bases: 15. The CDR3 covers 18 residues. The germline CDR1 and CDR2 sequences are SNHLY and FYNNEI.

This clone was seen a single time. The chain links TRBV5-1 to TRBJ2-7; D is undetermined. Per the germline V gene, CDR1 is SGHRS and CDR2 is YFSETQ. The CDR3 runs to 16 residues. Between the trimmed V and J ends, which lost 0 bases and 7 bases, there was a span of 20 bases. The CDR3: CASSLAILGGGREQYF. The DNA of the CDR3 is TGCGCCAGCAGCTTGGCCATTCTCGGTGGCGGAAGGGAGCAGTACTTC.